This T cell receptor (beta chain) appears in the sequencing data of a study of tumor-infiltrating lymphocytes in primary liver carcinoma. Starting material of 500 ng total RNA yielded TCR beta cDNA via a constant-region primer. Library construction for TCR beta comprised three nested multiplex PCR rounds performed with slightly modified ARM-PCR. Use of TRBV1-TRBV30 forward primers with a C-beta reverse primer characterized the first two PCR rounds, which lasted roughly 11 cycles each. TCRdb independently ran MiXCR on the multiplex PCR reads; one entry per CDR3 protein. The sample yields 320,000 or so distinct CDR3 sequences, roughly two thirds seen once. V was pared by 6 bases and J by 1 base, with 6 bases of the junction left unmatched. The CDR3 has 16 residues. Looked up from germline, CDR1 is MDHEN and CDR2 is SYDVKM. The blood RNA (from unsorted whole blood) was obtained, and germline DNA was also extracted.

Sequenced sample: peripheral blood. The receptor was derived from a man aged 35 to 55 with primary liver carcinoma and hepatitis B virus infection. V usage is TRBV28 and J usage is TRBJ2-4; TRBD1 matches 10 bases. The CDR3, as DNA: TGTGCCAGCAGGCCCCGGGACAGGGGCGCCAAAAACATTCAGTACTTC. Its translation: CASRPRDRGAKNIQYF.